This record looks at one T cell receptor beta chain sequence and its context. The CDR3 length is 14 residues. The V segment lost 5 bases and the J segment 4 bases; nucleotides outside the gene matches: 6. The germline V gene encodes CDR1 SGHRS and CDR2 YFSETQ. This entry belongs to a study of blood T cell repertoires in COVID-19. Study information: The United States, Italy and Spain supplied acute and convalescent COVID-19 samples.

Under the authors' procedure: It was from reference gene primer amplification that nucleated cell counts were estimated. Data came from immunoSEQ multiplex PCR; TCRdb stores just in-frame clones and leaves some out. That table is the source of V, J and clone size, and D and trimming were worked out from the DNA. Counted here are some 80,000 clones, approximately 83% occurring once; the ten biggest clones make up roughly 9%. The chain uses TRBV5-1 and TRBJ2-5; TRBD1 matches 9 bases. Sequencing input: peripheral blood. This receptor was taken from a human donor in a cohort sampled during active COVID-19. CDR3 nucleotide sequence: TGCGCCAGCAGGCCGGACAGGGGCCGAGAGACCCAGTACTTC. The encoded protein is CASRPDRGRETQYF.